This T cell receptor beta chain was captured by sequencing in a study of vaccination and CD4 T cells after COVID-19. Overall study: Post-vaccine sampling followed dose two by a median about 72 days (range 14 to 241).

Study-wide results and caveats: Going from approximately 21 to 40, median SARS-CoV-2-reactive clonotypes did not rise significantly.

Cultured CD4+ T cell DNA was sequenced using the Oncomine TCR Beta short-read assay. It was cultured CD4+ T cells from which genomic DNA was extracted. TCRdb independently ran MiXCR on the PCR reads; one entry per CDR3 protein. The sample includes about 7,100 distinct CDR3 sequences, under 45% of them seen just once. The sample's treatment: approximately nine-day PBMC culture with coronavirus spike peptide pools or control peptides (ViraFEST assay). Ahead of the COVID-19 pandemic (2011-2018), the CD4+ T cells of the unexposed donor were collected. A negative selection step was used to isolate CD4+ T cells once culture had run for approximately eleven days. For this clonotype: The antigen is undetermined.

Germline trimming cut 4 bases from V and 7 bases from J; bases unmatched to any gene: 7. CDR3 length equals 14 residues. Germline assignment: CDR1 SGHRS and CDR2 YFSETQ. This chain connects TRBV5-1 to TRBJ2-2; 7 bases agree with TRBD2. The sequenced sample was CD4+ T cells from blood, cultured in vitro. The clonotype originates from a human donor in good health. As DNA, the CDR3 is TGCGCCAGCAGCGTAGCCTGGGAGGGCGGGGAGCTGTTTTTT. Translating it yields CASSVAWEGGELFF.